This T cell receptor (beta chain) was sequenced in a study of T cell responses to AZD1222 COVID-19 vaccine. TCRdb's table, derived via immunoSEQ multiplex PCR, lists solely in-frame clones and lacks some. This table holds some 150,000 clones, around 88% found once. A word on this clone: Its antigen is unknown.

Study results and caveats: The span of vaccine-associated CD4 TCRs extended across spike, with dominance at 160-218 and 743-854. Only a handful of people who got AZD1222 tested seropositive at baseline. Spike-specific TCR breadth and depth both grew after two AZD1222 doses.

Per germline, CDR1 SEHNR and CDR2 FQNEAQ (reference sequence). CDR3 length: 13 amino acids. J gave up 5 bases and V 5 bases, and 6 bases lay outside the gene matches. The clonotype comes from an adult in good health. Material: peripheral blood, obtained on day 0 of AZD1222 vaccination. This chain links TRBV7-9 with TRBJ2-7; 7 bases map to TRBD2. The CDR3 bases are TGTGCCAGCAGCCTCTGGACTAGAAACGAGCAGTACTTC. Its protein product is CASSLWTRNEQYF.